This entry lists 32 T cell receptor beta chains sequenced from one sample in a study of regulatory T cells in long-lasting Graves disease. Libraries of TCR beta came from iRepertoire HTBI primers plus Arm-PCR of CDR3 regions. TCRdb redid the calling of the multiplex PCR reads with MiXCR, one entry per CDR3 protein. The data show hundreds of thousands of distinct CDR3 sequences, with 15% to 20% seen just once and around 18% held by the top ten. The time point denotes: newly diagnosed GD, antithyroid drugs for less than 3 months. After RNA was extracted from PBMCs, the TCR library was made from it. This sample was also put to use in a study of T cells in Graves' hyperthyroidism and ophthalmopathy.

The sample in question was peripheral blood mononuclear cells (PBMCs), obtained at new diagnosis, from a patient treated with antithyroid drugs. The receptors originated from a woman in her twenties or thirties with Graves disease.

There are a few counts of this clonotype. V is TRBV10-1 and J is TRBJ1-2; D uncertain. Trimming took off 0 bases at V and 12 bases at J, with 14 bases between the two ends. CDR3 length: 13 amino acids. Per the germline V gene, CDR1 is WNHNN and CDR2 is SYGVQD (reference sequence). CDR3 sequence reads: CASSESRGRANTF. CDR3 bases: TGCGCCAGCAGTGAGTCGAGAGGTCGTGCCAACACCTTC.

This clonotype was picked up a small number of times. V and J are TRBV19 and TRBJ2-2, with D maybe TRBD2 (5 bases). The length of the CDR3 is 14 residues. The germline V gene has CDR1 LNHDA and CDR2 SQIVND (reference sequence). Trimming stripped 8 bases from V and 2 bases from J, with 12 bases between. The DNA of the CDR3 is TGTGCCAGTTTGAGGGTCCTTAACACCGGGGAGCTGTTTTTT. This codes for CASLRVLNTGELFF.

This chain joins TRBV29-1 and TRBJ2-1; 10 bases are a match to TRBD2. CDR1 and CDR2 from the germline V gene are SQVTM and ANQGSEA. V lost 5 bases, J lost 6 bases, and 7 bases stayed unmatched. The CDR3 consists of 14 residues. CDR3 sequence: CSVRLAGALNEQFF. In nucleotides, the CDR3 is TGCAGCGTTCGCCTAGCGGGAGCCCTCAATGAGCAGTTCTTC.

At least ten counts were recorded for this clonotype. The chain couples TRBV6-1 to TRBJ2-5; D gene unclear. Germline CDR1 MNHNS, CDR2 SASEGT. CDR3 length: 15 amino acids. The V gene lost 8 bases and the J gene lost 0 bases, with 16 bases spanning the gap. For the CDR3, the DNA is TGTGCCAGCTCTAAGGGAACCCAGTACCAAGAGACCCAGTACTTC. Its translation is CASSKGTQYQETQYF.

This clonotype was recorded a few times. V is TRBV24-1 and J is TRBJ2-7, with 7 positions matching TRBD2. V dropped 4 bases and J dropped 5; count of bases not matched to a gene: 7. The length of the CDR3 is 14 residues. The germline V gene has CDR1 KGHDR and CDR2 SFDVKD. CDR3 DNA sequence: TGTGCCACCAGTGACCGAAGCGGGACCGACGAGCAGTACTTC. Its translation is CATSDRSGTDEQYF.

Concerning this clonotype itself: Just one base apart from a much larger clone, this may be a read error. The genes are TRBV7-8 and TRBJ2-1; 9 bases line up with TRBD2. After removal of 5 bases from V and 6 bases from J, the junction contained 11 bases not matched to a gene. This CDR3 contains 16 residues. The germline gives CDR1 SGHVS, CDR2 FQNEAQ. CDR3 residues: CASSDSAGGSSNEQFF. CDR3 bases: TGTGCCAGCAGCGACTCAGCGGGAGGATCCAGCAATGAGCAGTTCTTC. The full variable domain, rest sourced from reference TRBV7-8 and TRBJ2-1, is GAGVSQSPRYKVAKRGQDVALRCDPISGHVSLFWYQQALGQGPEFLTYFQNEAQLDKSGLPSDRFFAERPEGSVSTLKIQRTQQEDSAVYLCASSDSAGGSSNEQFFGPGTRLTVL.

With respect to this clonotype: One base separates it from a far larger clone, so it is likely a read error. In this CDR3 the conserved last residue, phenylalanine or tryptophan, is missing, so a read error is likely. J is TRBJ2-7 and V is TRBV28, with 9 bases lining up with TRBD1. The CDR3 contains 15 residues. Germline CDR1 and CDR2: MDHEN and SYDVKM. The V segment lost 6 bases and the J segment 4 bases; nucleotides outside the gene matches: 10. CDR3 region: CASSSPGTGLYEQYY. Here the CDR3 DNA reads TGTGCCAGCAGCTCCCCCGGGACAGGGCTATACGAGCAGTACTAC.

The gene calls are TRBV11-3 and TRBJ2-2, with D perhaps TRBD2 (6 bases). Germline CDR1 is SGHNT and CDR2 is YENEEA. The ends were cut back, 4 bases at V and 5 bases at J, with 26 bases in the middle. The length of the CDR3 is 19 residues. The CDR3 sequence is CASSSPHAPGVKSTGELFF. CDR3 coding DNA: TGTGCCAGCAGCTCACCCCATGCCCCGGGGGTTAAGTCAACCGGGGAGCTGTTTTTT.

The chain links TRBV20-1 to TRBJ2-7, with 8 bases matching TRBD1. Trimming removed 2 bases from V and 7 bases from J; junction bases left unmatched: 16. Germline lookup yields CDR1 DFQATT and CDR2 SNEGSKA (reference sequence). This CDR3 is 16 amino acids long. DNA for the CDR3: TGCAGTGCTAGAAACTCCGCCGGGACAGGAGGGTTGGAGCAGTACTTC. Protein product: CSARNSAGTGGLEQYF.

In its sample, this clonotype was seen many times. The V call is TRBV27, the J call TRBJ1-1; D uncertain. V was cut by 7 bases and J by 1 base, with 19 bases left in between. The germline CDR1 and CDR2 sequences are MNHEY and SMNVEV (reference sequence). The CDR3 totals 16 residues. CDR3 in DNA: TGTGCCAGCACCCTGACTGCCCTCCCGGGGAACACTGAAGCTTTCTTT. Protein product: CASTLTALPGNTEAFF.

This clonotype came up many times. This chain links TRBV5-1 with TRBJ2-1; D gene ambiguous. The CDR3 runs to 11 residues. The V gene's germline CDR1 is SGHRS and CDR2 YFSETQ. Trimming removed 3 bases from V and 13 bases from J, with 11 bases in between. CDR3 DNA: TGCGCCAGCAGCTCGGCCTCCCTCCAGTTCTTC. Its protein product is CASSSASLQFF.

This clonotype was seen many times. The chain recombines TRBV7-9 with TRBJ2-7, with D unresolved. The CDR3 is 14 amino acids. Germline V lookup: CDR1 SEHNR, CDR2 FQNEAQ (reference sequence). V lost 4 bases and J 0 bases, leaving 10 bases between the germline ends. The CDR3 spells CASSSTGLSYEQYF. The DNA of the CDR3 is TGTGCCAGCAGCTCCACGGGCCTCTCCTACGAGCAGTACTTC.

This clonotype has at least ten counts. CDR3 protein: CASSFRPLTGEQFF. The DNA of the CDR3 is TGTGCCAGCAGTTTTAGACCGTTGACCGGTGAGCAGTTCTTC. The V gene is TRBV28, the J gene TRBJ2-1; D gene uncertain. CDR1 is MDHEN, CDR2 SYDVKM, per germline. Trimming shortened V by 3 bases and J by 9 bases, and 15 bases separated the two germline ends. This CDR3 spans 14 amino acids.

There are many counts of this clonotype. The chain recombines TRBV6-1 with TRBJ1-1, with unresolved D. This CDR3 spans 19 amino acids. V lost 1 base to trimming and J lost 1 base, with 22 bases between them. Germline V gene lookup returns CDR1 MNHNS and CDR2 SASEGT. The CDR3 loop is CASSEGLGVGRSGNTEAFF. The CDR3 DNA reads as TGTGCCAGCAGTGAAGGACTTGGGGTTGGGCGTTCAGGGAACACTGAAGCTTTCTTT.

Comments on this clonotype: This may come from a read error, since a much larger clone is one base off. The CDR3 DNA is TGTGCCGGCACCCCAGGGAGGGGGTCGTACTACGAGCAGTACTTC. Translated: CAGTPGRGSYYEQYF. V usage is TRBV6-1 and J usage is TRBJ2-7; D is possibly TRBD2 (7 bases). This CDR3 region has 15 residues. Trimming shortened V by 11 bases and J by 3 bases, and 23 bases separated the two germline ends. Germline CDR1 is MNHNS and CDR2 is SASEGT.

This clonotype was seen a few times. Written as DNA, the CDR3 is TGTGCCAGCAGCGGCATCCTCAACACAGATACGCAGTATTTT. It yields the protein CASSGILNTDTQYF. This chain uses TRBV27 with TRBJ2-3; D gene unclear. The germline CDR1 and CDR2 sequences are MNHEY and SMNVEV (reference sequence). Trimming stripped 6 bases from V and 2 bases from J, with 12 bases between. The CDR3 is made up of 14 amino acids.

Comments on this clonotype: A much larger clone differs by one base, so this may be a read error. Written as DNA, the CDR3 is TGCAGCGTGGCCCGGGACAGGGCTATGGGCGAGCGGTACTTC. Translation: CSVARDRAMGERYF. V gene TRBV29-1 combines with J gene TRBJ2-7, with TRBD1 matching 9 bases. Germline V gene lookup returns CDR1 SQVTM and CDR2 ANQGSEA. The CDR3 loop spans 14 amino acids.

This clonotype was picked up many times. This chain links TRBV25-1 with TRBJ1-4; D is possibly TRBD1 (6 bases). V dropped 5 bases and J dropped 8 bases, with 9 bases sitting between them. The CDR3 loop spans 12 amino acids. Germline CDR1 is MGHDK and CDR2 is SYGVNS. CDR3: CASSWQGEKLFF. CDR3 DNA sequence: TGTGCCAGCAGTTGGCAGGGGGAAAAACTGTTTTTT.

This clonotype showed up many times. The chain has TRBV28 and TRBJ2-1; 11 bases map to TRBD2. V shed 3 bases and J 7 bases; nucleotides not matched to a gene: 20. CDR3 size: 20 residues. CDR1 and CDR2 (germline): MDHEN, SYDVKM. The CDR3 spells CASSFPYLAGGGDLGNEQFF. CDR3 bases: TGTGCCAGCAGTTTCCCATACCTAGCGGGAGGCGGGGACCTAGGGAATGAGCAGTTCTTC.

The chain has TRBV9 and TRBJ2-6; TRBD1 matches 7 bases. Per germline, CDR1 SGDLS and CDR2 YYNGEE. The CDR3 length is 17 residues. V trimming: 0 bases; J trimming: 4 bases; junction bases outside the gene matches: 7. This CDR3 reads CASSVGTGVPGANVLTF. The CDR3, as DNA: TGTGCCAGCAGCGTAGGTACAGGGGTGCCCGGGGCCAACGTCCTGACTTTC.

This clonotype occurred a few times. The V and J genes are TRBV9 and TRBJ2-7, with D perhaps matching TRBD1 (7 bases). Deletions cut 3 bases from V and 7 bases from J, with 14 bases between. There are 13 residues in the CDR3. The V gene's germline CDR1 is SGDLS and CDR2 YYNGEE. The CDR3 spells CASSATGAGEQYF. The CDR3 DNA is TGTGCCAGCAGCGCTACAGGGGCGGGGGAGCAGTACTTC.

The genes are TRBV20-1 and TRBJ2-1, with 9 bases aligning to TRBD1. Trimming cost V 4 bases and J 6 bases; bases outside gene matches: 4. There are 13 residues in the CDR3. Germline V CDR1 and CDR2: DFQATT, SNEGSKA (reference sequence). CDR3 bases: TGCAGTGCTATCACAGGGGGCTTCAATGAGCAGTTCTTC. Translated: CSAITGGFNEQFF.

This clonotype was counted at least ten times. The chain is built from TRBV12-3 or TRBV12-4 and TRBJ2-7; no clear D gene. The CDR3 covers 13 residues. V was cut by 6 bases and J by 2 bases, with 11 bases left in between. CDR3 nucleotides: TGTGCCAGCAGCGATCACGTAACCTACGAGCAGTACTTC. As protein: CASSDHVTYEQYF.

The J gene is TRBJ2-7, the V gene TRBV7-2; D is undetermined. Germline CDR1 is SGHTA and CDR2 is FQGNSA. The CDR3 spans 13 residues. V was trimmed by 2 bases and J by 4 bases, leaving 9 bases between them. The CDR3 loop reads CASSLSAKYEQYF. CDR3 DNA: TGTGCCAGCAGCTTATCGGCCAAATACGAGCAGTACTTC.

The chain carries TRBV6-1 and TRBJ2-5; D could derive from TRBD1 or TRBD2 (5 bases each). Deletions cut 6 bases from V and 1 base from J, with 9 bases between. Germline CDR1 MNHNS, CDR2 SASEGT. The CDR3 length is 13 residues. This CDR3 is CASRSGTQETQYF. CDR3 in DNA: TGTGCCAGCAGGTCCGGGACCCAAGAGACCCAGTACTTC.

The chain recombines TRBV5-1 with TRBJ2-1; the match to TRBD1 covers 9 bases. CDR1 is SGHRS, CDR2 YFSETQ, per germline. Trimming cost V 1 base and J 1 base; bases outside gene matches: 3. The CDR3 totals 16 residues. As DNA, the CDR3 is TGCGCCAGCAGCTTGAGGGGGACAGGGTCCTACAATGAGCAGTTCTTC. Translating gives CASSLRGTGSYNEQFF. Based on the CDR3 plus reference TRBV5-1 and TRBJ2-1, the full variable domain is KAGVTQTPRYLIKTRGQQVTLSCSPISGHRSVSWYQQTPGQGLQFLFEYFSETQRNKGNFPGRFSGRQFSNSRSEMNVSTLELGDSALYLCASSLRGTGSYNEQFFGPGTRLTVL.

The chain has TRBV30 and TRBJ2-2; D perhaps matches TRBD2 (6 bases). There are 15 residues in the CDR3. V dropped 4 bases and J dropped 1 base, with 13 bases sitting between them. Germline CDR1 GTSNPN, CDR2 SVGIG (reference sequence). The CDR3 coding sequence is TGTGCCTGGAAGGAGGGGACCGAGAACACCGGGGAGCTGTTTTTT. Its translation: CAWKEGTENTGELFF. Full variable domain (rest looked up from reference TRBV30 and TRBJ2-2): SQTIHQWPATLVQPVGSPLSLECTVEGTSNPNLYWYRQAAGRGLQLLFYSVGIGQISSEVPQNLSASRPQDRQFILSSKKLLLSDSGFYLCAWKEGTENTGELFFGEGSRLTVL.

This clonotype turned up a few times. The CDR3 bases are TGTGCCAGCAGCCTTACTATGGTTGGGGAGCTGTTTTTT. Translated: CASSLTMVGELFF. The chain couples TRBV7-6 to TRBJ2-2; D remains ambiguous. CDR3 size: 13 residues. Between the trimmed V and J ends, which lost 5 bases and 8 bases, there was a span of 12 bases. Looked up from germline, CDR1 is SGHVS and CDR2 is FNYEAQ.

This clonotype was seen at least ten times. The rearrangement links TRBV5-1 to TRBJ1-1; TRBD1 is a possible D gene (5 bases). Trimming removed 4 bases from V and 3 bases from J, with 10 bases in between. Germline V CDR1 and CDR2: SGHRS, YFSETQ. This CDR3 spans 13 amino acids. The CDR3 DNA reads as TGCGCCAGCAGCATGATGACAGACACTGAAGCTTTCTTT. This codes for CASSMMTDTEAFF.

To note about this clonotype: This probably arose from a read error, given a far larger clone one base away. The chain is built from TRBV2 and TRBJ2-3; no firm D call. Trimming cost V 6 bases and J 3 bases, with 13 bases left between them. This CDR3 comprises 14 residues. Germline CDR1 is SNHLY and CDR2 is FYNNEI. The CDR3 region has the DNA TGTGCCAGCAGCCTTTCCGTCTCAACAGATACGCAGTATTTT. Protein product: CASSLSVSTDTQYF.

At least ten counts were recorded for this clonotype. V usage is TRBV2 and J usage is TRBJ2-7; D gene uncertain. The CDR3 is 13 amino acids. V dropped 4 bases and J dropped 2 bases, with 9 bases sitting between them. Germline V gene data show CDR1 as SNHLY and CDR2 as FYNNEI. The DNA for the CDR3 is TGTGCCAGCAGTGTCAAAAGGACCTACGAGCAGTACTTC. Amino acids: CASSVKRTYEQYF.

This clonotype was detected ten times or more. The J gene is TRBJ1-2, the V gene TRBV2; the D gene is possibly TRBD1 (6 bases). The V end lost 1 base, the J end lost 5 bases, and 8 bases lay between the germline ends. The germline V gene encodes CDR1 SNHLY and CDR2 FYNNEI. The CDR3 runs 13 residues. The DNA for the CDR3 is TGTGCCAGCAGTGAAGAGGGGGGATATGGCTACACCTTC. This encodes CASSEEGGYGYTF.